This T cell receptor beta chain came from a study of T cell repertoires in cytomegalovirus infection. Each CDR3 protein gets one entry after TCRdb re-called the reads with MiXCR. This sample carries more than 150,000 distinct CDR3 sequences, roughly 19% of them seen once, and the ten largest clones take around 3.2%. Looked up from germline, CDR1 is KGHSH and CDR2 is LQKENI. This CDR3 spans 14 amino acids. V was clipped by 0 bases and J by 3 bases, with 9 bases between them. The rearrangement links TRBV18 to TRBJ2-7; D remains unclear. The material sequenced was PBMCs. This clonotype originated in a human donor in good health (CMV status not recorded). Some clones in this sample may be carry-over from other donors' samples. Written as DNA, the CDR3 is TGTGCCAGCTCACCACCCCAAATATTCTACGAGCAGTACTTC. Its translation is CASSPPQIFYEQYF.